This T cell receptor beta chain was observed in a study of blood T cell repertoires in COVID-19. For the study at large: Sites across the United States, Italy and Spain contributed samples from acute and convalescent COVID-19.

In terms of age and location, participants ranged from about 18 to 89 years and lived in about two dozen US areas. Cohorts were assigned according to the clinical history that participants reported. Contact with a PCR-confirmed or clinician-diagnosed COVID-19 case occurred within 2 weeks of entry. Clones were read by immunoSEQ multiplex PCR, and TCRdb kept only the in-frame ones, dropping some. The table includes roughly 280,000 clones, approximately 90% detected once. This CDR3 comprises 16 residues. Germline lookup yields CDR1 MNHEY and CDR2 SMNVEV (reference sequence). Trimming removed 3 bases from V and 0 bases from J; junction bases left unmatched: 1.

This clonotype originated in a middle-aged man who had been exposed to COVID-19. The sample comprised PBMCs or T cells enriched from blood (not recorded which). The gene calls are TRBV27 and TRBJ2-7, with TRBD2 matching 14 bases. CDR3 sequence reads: CASSLGTSGSSYEQYF. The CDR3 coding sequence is TGTGCCAGCAGTTTGGGGACTAGCGGGAGCTCCTACGAGCAGTACTTC.